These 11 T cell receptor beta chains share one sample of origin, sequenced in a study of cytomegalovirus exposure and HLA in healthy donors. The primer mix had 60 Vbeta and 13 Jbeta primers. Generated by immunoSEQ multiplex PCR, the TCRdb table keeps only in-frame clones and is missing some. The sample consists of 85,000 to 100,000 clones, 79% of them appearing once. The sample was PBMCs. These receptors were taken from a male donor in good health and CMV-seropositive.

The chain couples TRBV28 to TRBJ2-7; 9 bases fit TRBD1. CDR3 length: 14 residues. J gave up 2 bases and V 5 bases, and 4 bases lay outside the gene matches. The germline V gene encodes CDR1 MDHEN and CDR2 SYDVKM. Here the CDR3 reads CASSTGGVPYEQYF. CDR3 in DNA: TGTGCCAGCAGTACAGGGGGCGTTCCCTACGAGCAGTACTTC.

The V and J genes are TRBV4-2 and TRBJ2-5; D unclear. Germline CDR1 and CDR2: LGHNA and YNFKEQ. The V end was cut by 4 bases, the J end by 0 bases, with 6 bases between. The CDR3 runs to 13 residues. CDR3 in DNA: TGTGCCAGCAGCCTCGTTAACCAAGAGACCCAGTACTTC. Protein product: CASSLVNQETQYF.

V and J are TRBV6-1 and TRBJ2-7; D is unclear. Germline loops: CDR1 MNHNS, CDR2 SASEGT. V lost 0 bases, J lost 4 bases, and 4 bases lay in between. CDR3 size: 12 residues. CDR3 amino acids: CASSEARYEQYF. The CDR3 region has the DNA TGTGCCAGCAGTGAAGCACGGTACGAGCAGTACTTC.

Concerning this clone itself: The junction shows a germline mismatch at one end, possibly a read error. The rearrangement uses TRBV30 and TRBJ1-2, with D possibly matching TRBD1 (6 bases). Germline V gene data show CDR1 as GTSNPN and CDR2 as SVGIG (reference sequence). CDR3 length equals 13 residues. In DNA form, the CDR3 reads TGTGCCCGGAGGGAGAGGGGGAACTATGGCTACACCTTC. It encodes CARRERGNYGYTF. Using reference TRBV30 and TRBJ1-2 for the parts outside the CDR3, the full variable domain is SQTIHQWPATLVQPVGSPLSLECTVEGTSNPNLYWYRQAAGRGLQLLFYSVGIGQISSEVPQNLSASRPQDRQFILSSKKLLLSDSGFYLCARRERGNYGYTFGSGTRLTVV.

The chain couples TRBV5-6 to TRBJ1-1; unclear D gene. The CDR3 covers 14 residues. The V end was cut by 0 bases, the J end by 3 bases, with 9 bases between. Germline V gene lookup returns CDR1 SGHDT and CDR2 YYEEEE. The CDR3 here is CASSLDRVYTEAFF. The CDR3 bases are TGTGCCAGCAGCTTGGACAGAGTGTACACTGAAGCTTTCTTT.

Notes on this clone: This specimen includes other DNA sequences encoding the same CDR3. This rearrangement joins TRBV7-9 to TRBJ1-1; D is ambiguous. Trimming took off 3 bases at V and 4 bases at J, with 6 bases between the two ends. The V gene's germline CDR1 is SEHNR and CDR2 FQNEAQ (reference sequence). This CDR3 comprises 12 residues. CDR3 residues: CASSLRGTEAFF. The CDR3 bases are TGTGCCAGCAGCTTGCGGGGCACTGAAGCTTTCTTT. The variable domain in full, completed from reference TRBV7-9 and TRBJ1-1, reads DTGVSQNPRHKITKRGQNVTFRCDPISEHNRLYWYRQTLGQGPEFLTYFQNEAQLEKSRLLSDRFSAERPKGSFSTLEIQRTEQGDSAMYLCASSLRGTEAFFGQGTRLTVV.

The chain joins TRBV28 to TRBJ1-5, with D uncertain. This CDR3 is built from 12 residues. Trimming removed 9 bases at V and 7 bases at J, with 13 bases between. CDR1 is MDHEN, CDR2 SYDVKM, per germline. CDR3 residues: CASHSGGQPQHF. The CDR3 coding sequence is TGTGCCAGTCACTCGGGAGGACAGCCCCAGCATTTT.

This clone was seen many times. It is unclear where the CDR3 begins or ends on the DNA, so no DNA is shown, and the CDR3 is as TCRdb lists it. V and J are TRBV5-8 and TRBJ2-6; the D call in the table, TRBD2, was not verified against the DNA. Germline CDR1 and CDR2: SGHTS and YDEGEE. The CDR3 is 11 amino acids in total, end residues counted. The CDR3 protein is CASSLTSVLTF.

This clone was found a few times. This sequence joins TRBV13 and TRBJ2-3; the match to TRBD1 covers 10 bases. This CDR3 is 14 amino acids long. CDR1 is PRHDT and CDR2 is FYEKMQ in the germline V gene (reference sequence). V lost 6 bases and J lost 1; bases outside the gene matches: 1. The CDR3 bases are TGTGCCAGCAGGGGGACAGGGGGCACAGATACGCAGTATTTT. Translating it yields CASRGTGGTDTQYF. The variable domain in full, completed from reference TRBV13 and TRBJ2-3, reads AAGVIQSPRHLIKEKRETATLKCYPIPRHDTVYWYQQGPGQDPQFLISFYEKMQSDKGSIPDRFSAQQFSDYHSELNMSSLELGDSALYFCASRGTGGTDTQYFGPGTRLTVL.

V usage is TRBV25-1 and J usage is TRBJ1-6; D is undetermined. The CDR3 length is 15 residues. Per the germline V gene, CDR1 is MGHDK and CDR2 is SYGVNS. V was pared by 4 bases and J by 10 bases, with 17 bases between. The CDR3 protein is CASSAPEIKASPLHF. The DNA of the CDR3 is TGTGCCAGCAGTGCCCCCGAGATTAAAGCCTCACCCCTCCACTTT.

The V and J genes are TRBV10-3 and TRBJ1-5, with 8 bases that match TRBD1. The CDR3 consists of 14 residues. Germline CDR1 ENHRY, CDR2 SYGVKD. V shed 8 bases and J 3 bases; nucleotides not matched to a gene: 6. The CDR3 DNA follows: TGTGCCATCGGCGCGGACAGGGTCAATCAGCCCCAGCATTTT. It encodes CAIGADRVNQPQHF.